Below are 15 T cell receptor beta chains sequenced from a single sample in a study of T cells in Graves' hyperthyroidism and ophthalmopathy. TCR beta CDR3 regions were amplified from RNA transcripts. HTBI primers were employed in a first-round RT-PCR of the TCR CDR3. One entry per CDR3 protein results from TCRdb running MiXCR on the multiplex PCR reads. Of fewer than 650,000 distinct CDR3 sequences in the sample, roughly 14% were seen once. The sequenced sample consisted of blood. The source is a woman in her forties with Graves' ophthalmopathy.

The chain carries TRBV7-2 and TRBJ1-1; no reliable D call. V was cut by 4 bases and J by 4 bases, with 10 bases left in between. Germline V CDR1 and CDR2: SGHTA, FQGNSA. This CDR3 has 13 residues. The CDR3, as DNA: TGTGCCAGCAGCTACGGAGAGTCCACTGAAGCTTTCTTT. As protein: CASSYGESTEAFF.

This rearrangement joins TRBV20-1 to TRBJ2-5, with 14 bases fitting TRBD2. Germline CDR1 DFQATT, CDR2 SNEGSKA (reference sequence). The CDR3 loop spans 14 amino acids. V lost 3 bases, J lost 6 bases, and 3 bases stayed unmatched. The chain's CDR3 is CSARRLAGGQTQYF. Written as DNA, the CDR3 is TGCAGTGCTAGGAGACTAGCGGGAGGGCAGACCCAGTACTTC.

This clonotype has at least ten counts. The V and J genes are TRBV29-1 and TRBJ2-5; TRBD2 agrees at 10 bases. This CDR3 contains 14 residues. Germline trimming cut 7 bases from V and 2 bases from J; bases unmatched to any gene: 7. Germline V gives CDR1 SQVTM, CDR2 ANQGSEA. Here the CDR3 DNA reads TGCAGCGCCAAGACTAGCGGGCAACAAGAGACCCAGTACTTC. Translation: CSAKTSGQQETQYF.

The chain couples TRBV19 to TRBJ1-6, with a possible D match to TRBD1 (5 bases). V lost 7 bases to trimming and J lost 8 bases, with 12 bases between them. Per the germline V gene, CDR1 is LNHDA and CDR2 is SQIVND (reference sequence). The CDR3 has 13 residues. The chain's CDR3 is CASTPGHDSPLHF. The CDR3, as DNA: TGTGCCAGTACCCCCGGACACGATTCACCCCTCCACTTT.

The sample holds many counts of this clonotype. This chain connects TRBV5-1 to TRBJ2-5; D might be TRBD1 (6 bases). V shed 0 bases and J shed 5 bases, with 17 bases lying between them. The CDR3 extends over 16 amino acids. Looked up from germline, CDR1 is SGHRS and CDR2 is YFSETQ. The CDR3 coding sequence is TGCGCCAGCAGCTTGGCCGTGGGGGCGCTAGGGGAGACCCAGTACTTC. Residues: CASSLAVGALGETQYF.

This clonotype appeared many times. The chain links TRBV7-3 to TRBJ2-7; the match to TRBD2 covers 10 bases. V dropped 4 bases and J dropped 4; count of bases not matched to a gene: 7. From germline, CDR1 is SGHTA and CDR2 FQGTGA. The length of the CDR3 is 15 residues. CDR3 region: CASSSQGLATYEQYF. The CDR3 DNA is TGTGCCAGCAGCTCCCAGGGACTAGCGACTTACGAGCAGTACTTC.

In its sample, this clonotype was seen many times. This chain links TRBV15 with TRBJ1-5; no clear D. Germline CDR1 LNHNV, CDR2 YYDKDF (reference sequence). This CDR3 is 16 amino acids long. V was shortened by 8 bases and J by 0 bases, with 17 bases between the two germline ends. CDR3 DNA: TGTGCCACCGCTGACCCCCGTACGTATAGCAATCAGCCCCAGCATTTT. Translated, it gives CATADPRTYSNQPQHF.

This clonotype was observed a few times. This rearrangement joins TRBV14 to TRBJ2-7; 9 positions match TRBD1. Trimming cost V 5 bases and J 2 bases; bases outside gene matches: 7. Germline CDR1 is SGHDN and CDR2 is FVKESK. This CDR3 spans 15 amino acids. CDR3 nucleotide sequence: TGTGCCAGCAGCGGACGGACAGGGGTTGCCTACGAGCAGTACTTC. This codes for CASSGRTGVAYEQYF.

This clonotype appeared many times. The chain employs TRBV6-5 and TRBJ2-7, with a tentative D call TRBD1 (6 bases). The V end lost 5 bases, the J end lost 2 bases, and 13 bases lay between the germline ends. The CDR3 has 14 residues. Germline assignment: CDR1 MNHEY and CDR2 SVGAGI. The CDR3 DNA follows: TGTGCCAGCAGTCTCGACAGGCATACCTACGAGCAGTACTTC. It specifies CASSLDRHTYEQYF.

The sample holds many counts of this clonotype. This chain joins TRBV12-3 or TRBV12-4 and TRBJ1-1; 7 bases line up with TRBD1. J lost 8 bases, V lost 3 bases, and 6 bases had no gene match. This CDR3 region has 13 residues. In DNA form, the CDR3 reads TGTGCCAGCAGTTTGGGCGGGACAGAGGAAGCTTTCTTT. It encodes CASSLGGTEEAFF.

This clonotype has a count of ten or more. Here the CDR3 DNA reads TGTGCCAGCAATCTTGAGACAGGGGGCTATGGCTACACCTTC. Translating it yields CASNLETGGYGYTF. The chain has TRBV28 and TRBJ1-2; 9 nucleotides align to TRBD1. The germline V gene has CDR1 MDHEN and CDR2 SYDVKM. V lost 7 bases, J lost 4 bases, and 7 bases stayed unmatched. There are 14 residues in the CDR3.

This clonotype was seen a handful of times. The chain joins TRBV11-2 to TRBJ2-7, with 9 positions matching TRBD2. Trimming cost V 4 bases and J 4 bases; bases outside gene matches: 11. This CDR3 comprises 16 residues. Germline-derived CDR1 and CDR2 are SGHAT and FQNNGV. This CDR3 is CASSSGAGGLAYEQYF. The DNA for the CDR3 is TGTGCCAGCAGCTCGGGGGCGGGAGGGCTCGCGTACGAGCAGTACTTC.

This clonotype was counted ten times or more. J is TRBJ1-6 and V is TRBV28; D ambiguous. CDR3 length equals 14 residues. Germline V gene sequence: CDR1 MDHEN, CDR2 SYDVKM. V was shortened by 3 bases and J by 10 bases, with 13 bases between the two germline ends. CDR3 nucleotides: TGTGCCAGCAGTTTGGTCCGCACGAGCTCACCCCTCCACTTT. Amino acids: CASSLVRTSSPLHF.

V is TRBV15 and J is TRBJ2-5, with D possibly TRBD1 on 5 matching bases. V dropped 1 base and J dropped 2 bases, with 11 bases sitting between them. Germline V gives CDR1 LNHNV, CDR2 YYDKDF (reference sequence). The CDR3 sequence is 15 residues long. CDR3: CATSRGAGRQETQYF. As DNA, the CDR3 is TGTGCCACCAGCAGAGGTGCAGGGCGGCAAGAGACCCAGTACTTC.

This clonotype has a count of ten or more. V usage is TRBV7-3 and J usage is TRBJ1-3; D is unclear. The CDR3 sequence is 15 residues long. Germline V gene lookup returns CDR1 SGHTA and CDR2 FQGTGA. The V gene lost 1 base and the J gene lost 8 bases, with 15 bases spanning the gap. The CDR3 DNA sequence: TGTGCCAGCAGCTTAAAGGCGGCCGGCGGGGACACCATATATTTT. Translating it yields CASSLKAAGGDTIYF.